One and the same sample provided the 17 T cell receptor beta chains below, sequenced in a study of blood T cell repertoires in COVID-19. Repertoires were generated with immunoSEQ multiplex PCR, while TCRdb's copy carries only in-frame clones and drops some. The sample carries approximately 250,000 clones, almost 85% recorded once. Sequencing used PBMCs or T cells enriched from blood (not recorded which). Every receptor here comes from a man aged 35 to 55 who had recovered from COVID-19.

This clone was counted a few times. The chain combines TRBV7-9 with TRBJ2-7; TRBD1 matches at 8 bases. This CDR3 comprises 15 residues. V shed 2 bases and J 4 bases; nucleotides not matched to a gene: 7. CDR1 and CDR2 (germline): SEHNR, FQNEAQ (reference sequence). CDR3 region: CASSLSRQGLYEQYF. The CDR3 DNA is TGTGCCAGCAGCTTATCTCGACAGGGGTTATACGAGCAGTACTTC.

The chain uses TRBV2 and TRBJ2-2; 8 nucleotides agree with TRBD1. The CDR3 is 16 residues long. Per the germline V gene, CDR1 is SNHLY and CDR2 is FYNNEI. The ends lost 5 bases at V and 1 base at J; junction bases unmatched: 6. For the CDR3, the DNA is TGTGCCAGCAGTTCGCAGGGGGCGATGAACACCGGGGAGCTGTTTTTT. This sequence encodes CASSSQGAMNTGELFF.

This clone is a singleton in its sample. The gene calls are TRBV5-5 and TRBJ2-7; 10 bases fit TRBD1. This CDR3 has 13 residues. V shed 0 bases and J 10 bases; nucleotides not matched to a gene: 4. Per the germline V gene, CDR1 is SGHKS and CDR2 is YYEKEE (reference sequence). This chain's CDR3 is CASSLATGGRQYF. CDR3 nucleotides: TGTGCCAGCAGCTTGGCGACAGGGGGCCGTCAGTACTTC.

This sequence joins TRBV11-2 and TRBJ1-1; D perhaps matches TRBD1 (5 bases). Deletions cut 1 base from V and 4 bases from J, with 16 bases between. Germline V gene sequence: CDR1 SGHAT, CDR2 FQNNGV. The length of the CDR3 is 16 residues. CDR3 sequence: CASSLVRGGIGTEAFF. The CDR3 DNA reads TGTGCCAGCAGCTTAGTCCGGGGGGGGATTGGCACTGAAGCTTTCTTT.

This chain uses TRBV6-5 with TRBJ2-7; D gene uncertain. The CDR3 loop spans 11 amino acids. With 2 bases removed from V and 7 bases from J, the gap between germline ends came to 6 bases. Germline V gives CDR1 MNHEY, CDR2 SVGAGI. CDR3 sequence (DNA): TGTGCCAGCAGTTACCAGGCGGAGCAGTACTTC. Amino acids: CASSYQAEQYF.

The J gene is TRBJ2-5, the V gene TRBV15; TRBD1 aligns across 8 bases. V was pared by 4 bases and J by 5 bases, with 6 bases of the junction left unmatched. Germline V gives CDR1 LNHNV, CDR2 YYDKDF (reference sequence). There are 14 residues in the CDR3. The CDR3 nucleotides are TGTGCCACCAGCACGTCAGGGGGCTACGAGACCCAGTACTTC. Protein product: CATSTSGGYETQYF.

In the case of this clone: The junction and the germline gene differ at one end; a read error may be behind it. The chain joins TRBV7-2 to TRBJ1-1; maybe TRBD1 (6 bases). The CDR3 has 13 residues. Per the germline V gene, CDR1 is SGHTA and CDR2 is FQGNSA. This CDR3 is CASSATGTSETFF. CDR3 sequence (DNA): TGTGCCAGCAGCGCTACCGGGACAAGTGAAACTTTCTTT.

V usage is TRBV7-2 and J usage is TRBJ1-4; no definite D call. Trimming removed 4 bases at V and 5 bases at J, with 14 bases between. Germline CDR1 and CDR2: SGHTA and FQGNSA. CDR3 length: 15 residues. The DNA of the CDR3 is TGTGCCAGCAGCTCGAGTGGAGGACTAAATGAAAAACTGTTTTTT. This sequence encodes CASSSSGGLNEKLFF.

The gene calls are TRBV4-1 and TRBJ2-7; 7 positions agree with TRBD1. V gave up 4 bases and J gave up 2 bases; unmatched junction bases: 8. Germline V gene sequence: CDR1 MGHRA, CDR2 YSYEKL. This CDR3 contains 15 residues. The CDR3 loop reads CASSPIDREAYEQYF. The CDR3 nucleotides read TGCGCCAGCAGCCCAATAGACAGGGAAGCCTACGAGCAGTACTTC.

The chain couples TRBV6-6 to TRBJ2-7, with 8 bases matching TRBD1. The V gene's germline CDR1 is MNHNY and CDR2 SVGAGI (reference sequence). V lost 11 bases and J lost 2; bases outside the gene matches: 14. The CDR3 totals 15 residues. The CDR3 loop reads CACNPGTGAPYEQYF. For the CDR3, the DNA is TGTGCCTGCAACCCCGGGACAGGAGCCCCCTACGAGCAGTACTTC.

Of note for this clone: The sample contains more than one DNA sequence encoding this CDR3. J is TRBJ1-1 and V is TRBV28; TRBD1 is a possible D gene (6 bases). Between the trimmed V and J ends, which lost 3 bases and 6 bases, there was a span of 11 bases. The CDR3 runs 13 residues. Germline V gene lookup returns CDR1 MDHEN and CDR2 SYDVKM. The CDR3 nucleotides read TGTGCCAGCAGTTTTGGGGGGGCTCCTGAAGCTTTCTTT. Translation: CASSFGGAPEAFF.

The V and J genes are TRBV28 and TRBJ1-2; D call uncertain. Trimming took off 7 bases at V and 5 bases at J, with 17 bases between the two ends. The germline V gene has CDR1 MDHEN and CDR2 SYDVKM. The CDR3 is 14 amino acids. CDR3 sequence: CASIAGPLSYGYTF. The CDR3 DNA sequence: TGTGCCAGCATTGCGGGCCCCCTCTCATATGGCTACACCTTC.

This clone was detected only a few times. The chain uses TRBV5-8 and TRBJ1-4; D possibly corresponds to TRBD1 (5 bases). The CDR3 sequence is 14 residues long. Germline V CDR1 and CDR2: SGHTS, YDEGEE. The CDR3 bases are TGTGCTTCCGGCCGCGGGGGTCTTAATGAAAAACTGTTTTTT. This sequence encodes CASGRGGLNEKLFF. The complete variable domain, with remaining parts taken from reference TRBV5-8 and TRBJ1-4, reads EAGVTQSPTHLIKTRGQQATLRCSPISGHTSVYWYQQALGLGLQFLLWYDEGEERNRGNFPPRFSGRQFPNYSSELNVNALELEDSALYLCASGRGGLNEKLFFGSGTQLSVL.

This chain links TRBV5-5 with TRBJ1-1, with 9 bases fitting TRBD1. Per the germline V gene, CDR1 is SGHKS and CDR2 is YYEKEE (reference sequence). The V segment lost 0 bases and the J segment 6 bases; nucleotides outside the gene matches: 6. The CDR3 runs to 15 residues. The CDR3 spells CASSLERDRESEAFF. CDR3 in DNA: TGTGCCAGCAGCTTGGAAAGGGACAGGGAGTCTGAAGCTTTCTTT.

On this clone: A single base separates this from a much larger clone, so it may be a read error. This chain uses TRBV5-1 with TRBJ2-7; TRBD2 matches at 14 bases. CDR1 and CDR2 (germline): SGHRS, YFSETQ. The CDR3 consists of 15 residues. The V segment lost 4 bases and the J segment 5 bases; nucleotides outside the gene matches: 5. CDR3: CASSQGTSGSNEQYF. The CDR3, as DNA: TGCGCCAGCAGCCAAGGGACTAGCGGGAGTAACGAGCAGTACTTC.

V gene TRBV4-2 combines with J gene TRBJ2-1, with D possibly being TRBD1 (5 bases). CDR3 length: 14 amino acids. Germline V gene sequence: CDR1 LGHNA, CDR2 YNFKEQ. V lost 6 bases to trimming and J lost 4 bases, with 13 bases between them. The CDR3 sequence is CASRYQGEYNEQFF. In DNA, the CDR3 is TGTGCCAGCAGATACCAGGGCGAATACAATGAGCAGTTCTTC.

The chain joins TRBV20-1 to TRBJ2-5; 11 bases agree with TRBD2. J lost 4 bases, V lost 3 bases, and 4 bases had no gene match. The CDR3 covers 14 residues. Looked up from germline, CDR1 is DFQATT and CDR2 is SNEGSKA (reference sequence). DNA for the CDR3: TGCAGTGCTAGTACTAGCGGGAGAGCAGAGACCCAGTACTTC. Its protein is CSASTSGRAETQYF.